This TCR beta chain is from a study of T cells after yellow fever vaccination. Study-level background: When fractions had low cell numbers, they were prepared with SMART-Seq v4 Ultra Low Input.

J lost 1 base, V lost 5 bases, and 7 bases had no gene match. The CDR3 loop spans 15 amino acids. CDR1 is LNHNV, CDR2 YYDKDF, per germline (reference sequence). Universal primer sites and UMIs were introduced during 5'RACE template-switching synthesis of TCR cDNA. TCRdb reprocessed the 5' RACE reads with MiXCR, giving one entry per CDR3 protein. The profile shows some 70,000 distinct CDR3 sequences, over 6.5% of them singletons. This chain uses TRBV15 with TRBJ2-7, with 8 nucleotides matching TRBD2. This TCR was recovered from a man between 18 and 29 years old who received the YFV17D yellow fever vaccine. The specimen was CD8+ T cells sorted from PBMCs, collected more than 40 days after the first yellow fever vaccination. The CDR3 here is CATSSRASGSYEQYF. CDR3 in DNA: TGTGCCACCAGCTCTAGGGCTAGCGGGTCCTACGAGCAGTACTTC.